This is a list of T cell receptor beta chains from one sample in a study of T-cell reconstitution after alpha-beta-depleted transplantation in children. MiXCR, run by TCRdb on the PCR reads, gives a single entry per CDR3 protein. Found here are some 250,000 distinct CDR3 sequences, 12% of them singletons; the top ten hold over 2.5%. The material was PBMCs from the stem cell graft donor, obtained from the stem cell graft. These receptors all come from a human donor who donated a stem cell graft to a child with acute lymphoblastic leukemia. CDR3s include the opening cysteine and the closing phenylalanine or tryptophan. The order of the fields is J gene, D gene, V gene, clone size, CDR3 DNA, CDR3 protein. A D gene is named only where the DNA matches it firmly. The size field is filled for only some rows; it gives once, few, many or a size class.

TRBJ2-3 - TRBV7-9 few TGTGCCAGCAGTTCCAGTGGAGATACGCAGTATTTT CASSSSGDTQYF
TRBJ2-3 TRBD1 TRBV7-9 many TGTGCCAGCAGCTTTAACCCGAAACAGGGGGCCGAACGCACAGATACGCAGTATTTT CASSFNPKQGAERTDTQYF
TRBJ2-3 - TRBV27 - TGTGCCAGCAGTCCTCGGGGAGGGGGGATAGCAGATACGCAGTATTTT CASSPRGGGIADTQYF
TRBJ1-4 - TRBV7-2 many TGTGCCAGCAGGGACGACAGTTTCTCCCATGAAAAACTGTTTTTT CASRDDSFSHEKLFF
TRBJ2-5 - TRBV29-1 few TGCAGCGTCGCCCGCGGGGTCAGAGAGACCCAGTACTTC CSVARGVRETQYF
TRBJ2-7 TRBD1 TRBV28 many TGTGCCAGCAGTTTCGTTGGACAGGGGGCCGGGGACGAGCAGTACTTC CASSFVGQGAGDEQYF
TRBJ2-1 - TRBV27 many TGTGCCAGCAGTATCAGGACCGACAATGAGCAGTTCTTC CASSIRTDNEQFF
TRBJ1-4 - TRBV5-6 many TGTGCCAGCAGCACCTTCCAGACCGCCCGTTCTGAAAAACTGTTTTTT CASSTFQTARSEKLFF
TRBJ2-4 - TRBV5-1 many TGCGCCAGCAGCTTGGAGGCGGGTAACATTCAGTACTTC CASSLEAGNIQYF
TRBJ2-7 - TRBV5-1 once TGCGCCAGCAGCTCCCATAGCTCCTACGAGCAGTACTTC CASSSHSSYEQYF
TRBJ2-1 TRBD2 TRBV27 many TGTGCCAGCAGTTTAGTAGCGGGTGACTACAATGAGCAGTTCTTC CASSLVAGDYNEQFF
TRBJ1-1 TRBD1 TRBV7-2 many TGTGCCAGCAGCAAGGGGGCGGGCACTGAAGCTTTCTTT CASSKGAGTEAFF
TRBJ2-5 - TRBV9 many TGTGCCAGCAGCCTCCTCAATAACCAAGAGACCCAGTACTTC CASSLLNNQETQYF
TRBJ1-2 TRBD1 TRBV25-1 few TGTGCCAGCAGTGACCTCGACCTTCCGGACAGGGGGCCGTACTATGGCTACACCTTC CASSDLDLPDRGPYYGYTF
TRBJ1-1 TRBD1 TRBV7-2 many TGTGCCAGCAGCCCTAACAGGGGTAACACTGAAGCTTTCTTT CASSPNRGNTEAFF
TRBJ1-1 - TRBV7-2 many TGTGCCAGCAGCCCCACGGTTGCCCCTGAAGCTTTCTTT CASSPTVAPEAFF
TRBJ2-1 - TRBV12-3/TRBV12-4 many TGTGCCAGCAGTTTAGTGGGGGGGCACGGTGAGCAGTTCTTC CASSLVGGHGEQFF
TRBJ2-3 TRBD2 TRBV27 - TGTGCCAGCAGTTTTGGACTAGCGGGAGACGGTTTTTCGGCAGATACGCAGTATTTT CASSFGLAGDGFSADTQYF
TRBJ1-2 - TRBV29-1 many TGCAGCGTTTCGACCCTGTGGGAGGGTGGCTACACCTTC CSVSTLWEGGYTF
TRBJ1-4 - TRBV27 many TGTGCCAGCAGTACTGGACATTTGAAAAAACTGTTTTTT CASSTGHLKKLFF
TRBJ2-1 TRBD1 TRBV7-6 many TGTGCCAGCAGCTTATCCATAGCGCGGGACAGGGGCGATGAGCAGTTCTTC CASSLSIARDRGDEQFF
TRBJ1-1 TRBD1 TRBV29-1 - TGCAGCGTGACAGGGCCTGAAGCTTTCTTT CSVTGPEAFF
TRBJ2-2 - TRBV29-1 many TGCAGCGTTGGATCAGGGCGGAACACCGGGGAGCTGTTTTTT CSVGSGRNTGELFF
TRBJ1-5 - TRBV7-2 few TGTACCAGCAGCTTAGGCCAACTATATCAGCCCCAGCATTTT CTSSLGQLYQPQHF
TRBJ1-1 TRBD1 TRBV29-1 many TGCAGCGTTGTGGGACAGGGGGCAGGTTTGACTGAAGCTTTCTTT CSVVGQGAGLTEAFF
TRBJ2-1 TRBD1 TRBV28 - TGTGCCAGCAGACCCCGGGACAGGGAAAATGAGCAGTTCTTC CASRPRDRENEQFF
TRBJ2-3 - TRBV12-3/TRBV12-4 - TGTGCCAGCAGTTTAGCCCCCAATACGCAGTATTTT CASSLAPNTQYF
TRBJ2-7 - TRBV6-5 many TGTGCCAGCAGTTACTCGGAGCCCTCGGGCGAGCAGTACTTC CASSYSEPSGEQYF
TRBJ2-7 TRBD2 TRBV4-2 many TGTGCCAGCAGCCAGGCCGGACTAGCGGGACCATACGAGCAGTACTTC CASSQAGLAGPYEQYF
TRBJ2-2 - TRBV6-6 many TGTGCCAGCAGCCTAGGACCAGCCGGGGAGCTGTTTTTT CASSLGPAGELFF
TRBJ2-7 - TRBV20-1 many TGCAGTGCTAGATCAGGGGCTAAAATCGAGCAGTACTTC CSARSGAKIEQYF
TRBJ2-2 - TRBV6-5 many TGTGCCAGCAGTTACTCGACGGTCGGGGAGCTGTTTTTT CASSYSTVGELFF
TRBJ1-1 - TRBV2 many TGTGCCAGCTTGGGGGGCCCCGGCGACACTGAAGCTTTCTTT CASLGGPGDTEAFF
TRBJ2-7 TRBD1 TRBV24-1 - TGTGCCACCAGTGATACTACAACGGGACAGGGGAAGGCCTACGAGCAGTACTTC CATSDTTTGQGKAYEQYF
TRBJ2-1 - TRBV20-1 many TGCAGTGCTAGAGATCCGGAGGTGAGCTCCTACAATGAGCAGTTCTTC CSARDPEVSSYNEQFF
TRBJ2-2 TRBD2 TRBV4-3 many TGCGCCAGCAGCCAAGATATAGCGGGAGGGACCGGGGAGCTGTTTTTT CASSQDIAGGTGELFF
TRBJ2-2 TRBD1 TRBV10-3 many TGTGCCATCAGTGAGCGACAGGGGGGAAACACCGGGGAGCTGTTTTTT CAISERQGGNTGELFF
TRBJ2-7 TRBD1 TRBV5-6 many TGTGCCAGCAGCATGCCGACAGGGCAATCCGGCTACGAGCAGTACTTC CASSMPTGQSGYEQYF
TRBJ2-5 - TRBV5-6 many TGTGCCAGCAGCTTACGAGAGGGAATGGAGACCCAGTACTTC CASSLREGMETQYF
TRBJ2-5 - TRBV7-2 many TGTGCCAGCAGCTTAGAGTTTGCGGAGGAGACCCAGTACTTC CASSLEFAEETQYF
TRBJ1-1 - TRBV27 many TGTGCCAGCTCGAACACCGGGGTTCACACTGAAGCTTTCTTT CASSNTGVHTEAFF
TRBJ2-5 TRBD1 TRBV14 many TGTGCCAGCAGCCAACCACAGGGGTTATCCGAGACCCAGTACTTC CASSQPQGLSETQYF
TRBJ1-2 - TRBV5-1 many TGCGCCAGCAGCCTAGGACCCAGCGGAGGCTACACCTTC CASSLGPSGGYTF
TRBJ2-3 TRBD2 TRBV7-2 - TGTGCCAGCCCTGGCGGGAGAGGCACAGATACGCAGTATTTT CASPGGRGTDTQYF
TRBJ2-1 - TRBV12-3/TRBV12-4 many TGTGCCAGCAGTTTTCGCGCCAGGGGCAGGACAAATGAGCAGTTCTTC CASSFRARGRTNEQFF
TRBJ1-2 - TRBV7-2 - TGTGCCAGCAGCTTAGGAATGTCAGGGGATGGCTACACCTTC CASSLGMSGDGYTF
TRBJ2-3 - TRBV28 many TGTGCCAGCAGTTTATTGGCATCTAGCACAGATACGCAGTATTTT CASSLLASSTDTQYF
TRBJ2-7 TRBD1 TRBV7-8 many TGTGCCAGCAGCTTAGAGGGACAGGGGACCGAGCAGTACTTC CASSLEGQGTEQYF
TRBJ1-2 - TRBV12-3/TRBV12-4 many TGTGCCAGCAGTTTAGCTAATAACTATGGCTACACCTTC CASSLANNYGYTF
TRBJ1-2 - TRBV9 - TGTGCCAGCAGCCGGGACGTCGTTGGCGGTGGCTACACCTTC CASSRDVVGGGYTF